Listed below are T cell receptor beta chains from one sample, sequenced in a study of T cell repertoires in cytomegalovirus infection. TCRdb called the reads again in MiXCR, with one record for every CDR3 protein. The top ten clones hold about 11% of a sample with roughly 310,000 distinct CDR3 sequences, 15% to 20% of them seen once. The specimen sequenced was PBMCs. The receptors stem from a human donor in good health (CMV status not recorded). Some clones in this sample may be carry-over from other donors' samples. Each CDR3 is given with its conserved first and last residue. Fields, in order: clone size, V gene, J gene, D gene, CDR3 DNA, CDR3 protein. The D gene is left open where the match is weak. Rows give clone size only sometimes, using once, few, many, or a class for an expanded clone.

few	TRBV15	TRBJ2-7	-	TGTGCCACCAGCGGGTTGGGGGTTTCAGCCTACGAGCAGTACTTC	CATSGLGVSAYEQYF
-	TRBV5-5	TRBJ2-2	-	TGTGCCAGCAGCTTGGGTTCAGTGTCCGGGGAGCTGTTTTTT	CASSLGSVSGELFF
-	TRBV7-2	TRBJ1-6	-	TGTGCCAGCAGCCTCATCAGGGGTTGGGATTCACCCCTCCACTTT	CASSLIRGWDSPLHF
-	TRBV20-1	TRBJ2-3	-	TGCAGTGCTAGTGGTTTCAGGAACACAGATACGCAGTATTTT	CSASGFRNTDTQYF
many	TRBV7-8	TRBJ2-5	-	TGTGCCAGCACAAATTACACGGGACCGAGGGAGACCCAGTACTTC	CASTNYTGPRETQYF
many	TRBV2	TRBJ1-5	TRBD1	TGTGCCAGCGAGGAACAGGGGACAGGGCAGCCCCAGCATTTT	CASEEQGTGQPQHF
few	TRBV5-1	TRBJ2-7	TRBD1	TGCGCCAGCAGCGCCACTCCGGACAGGACCACCTACGAGCAGTACTTC	CASSATPDRTTYEQYF
many	TRBV7-2	TRBJ2-7	TRBD2	TGTGCCAGCAGCTTATCTAAAAGCGGGACTTTGGTTTACGAGCAGTACTTC	CASSLSKSGTLVYEQYF
many	TRBV7-2	TRBJ2-5	TRBD2	TGTGCCAGCAGCCAACTAGCGGGGGGGTACCAAGAGACCCAGTACTTC	CASSQLAGGYQETQYF
-	TRBV20-1	TRBJ1-4	-	TGCAGTGCTAGGGTACAGGGATGGAATGAAAAACTGTTTTTT	CSARVQGWNEKLFF
few	TRBV5-5	TRBJ1-5	-	TGTGCCAGCAGCTTGGAGGTCAGCTCGACTCCGCAAAATCAGCCCCAGCATTTT	CASSLEVSSTPQNQPQHF
many	TRBV6-5	TRBJ2-7	TRBD1	TGTGCCAGCAGTAGAGGGACAGCCTCCTCCTACGAGCAGTACTTC	CASSRGTASSYEQYF